A selection of T cell receptor beta chains follows, all from one sample in a study of T-cell reconstitution after alpha-beta-depleted transplantation in children. Each CDR3 protein is one row after TCRdb ran MiXCR on the PCR reads. The sample lists hundreds of thousands of distinct CDR3 sequences, over 10% occurring once. The material sequenced was PBMCs, taken before TCRalphabeta/CD19-depleted stem cell transplant. These receptors were obtained from a girl aged 2 to 9 with congenital amegakaryocytic thrombocytopenia, due to receive a stem cell transplant. Each CDR3 is given with its conserved first and last residue. The D gene is left open where the match is weak. The size entry is marked missing in some rows and otherwise reads once, few, many or a size class.

v_gene	abundance	d_gene	j_gene	CDR3aa	CDR3nt
TRBV7-9	many	TRBD2	TRBJ2-1	CASSLGTSVSYNEQFF	TGTGCCAGCAGCTTAGGGACTAGCGTATCCTACAATGAGCAGTTCTTC
TRBV20-1	many	TRBD2	TRBJ2-7	CSAFDPLAGVDEQYF	TGCAGTGCCTTCGACCCACTAGCGGGAGTAGACGAGCAGTACTTC
TRBV5-1	few	-	TRBJ2-5	CASSLSAGQGWVQETQYF	TGCGCCAGCAGCTTGTCCGCGGGCCAGGGATGGGTCCAAGAGACCCAGTACTTC
TRBV20-1	many	TRBD1	TRBJ1-1	CSAPAGGASNTEAFF	TGCAGTGCTCCCGCAGGGGGCGCGTCGAACACTGAAGCTTTCTTT
TRBV4-1	many	TRBD2	TRBJ2-1	CASSQGGGRYDDNEQFF	TGCGCCAGCAGCCAAGGTGGCGGGAGGTACGATGACAATGAGCAGTTCTTC
TRBV7-3	few	-	TRBJ2-1	CASSLSPGAFYNEQFF	TGTGCCAGCAGCTTGTCACCGGGAGCCTTCTACAATGAGCAGTTCTTC
TRBV21-1	few	-	TRBJ2-7	CASSKANWGPQSYEQYF	TGTGCCAGCAGCAAAGCCAATTGGGGACCCCAGTCTTACGAGCAGTACTTC
TRBV20-1	few	-	TRBJ2-5	CSARNWAGLGETQYF	TGCAGTGCCAGAAACTGGGCAGGGCTCGGGGAGACCCAGTACTTC
TRBV2	many	TRBD1	TRBJ2-7	CASRTGYEQYF	TGCGCCAGCAGGACAGGGTACGAGCAGTACTTC
TRBV7-9	few	-	TRBJ1-1	CASSLVPRNTEAFF	TGTGCCAGCAGCTTAGTCCCACGGAACACTGAAGCTTTCTTT
TRBV28	many	-	TRBJ2-1	CASSDGTHTPSSYNEQFF	TGTGCCAGCAGTGACGGGACTCACACCCCCAGCTCCTACAATGAGCAGTTCTTC
TRBV10-3	-	TRBD1	TRBJ1-6	CAISDLQGDSPLHF	TGTGCCATCAGTGATTTGCAGGGGGATTCACCCCTCCACTTT
TRBV24-1	-	-	TRBJ2-2	CATSGSWPPNTGELFF	TGTGCCACCAGTGGATCGTGGCCCCCGAACACCGGGGAGCTGTTTTTT
TRBV15	many	-	TRBJ1-5	CATSTDSNQPQHF	TGTGCCACCTCCACAGATAGCAATCAGCCCCAGCATTTT
TRBV15	few	-	TRBJ2-4	CATSRDGNVAGPSKNIQYF	TGTGCCACCAGCAGAGATGGGAACGTTGCAGGTCCCTCCAAAAACATTCAGTACTTC
TRBV29-1	few	TRBD1	TRBJ2-7	CSVEGTGRPGEQYF	TGCAGCGTTGAGGGGACAGGCCGTCCAGGCGAGCAGTACTTC
TRBV27	few	-	TRBJ2-7	CASRTTSYYEQYF	TGTGCCAGCAGAACGACTAGTTACTACGAGCAGTACTTC
TRBV20-1	many	-	TRBJ2-5	CRAGPVRETQYF	TGCAGAGCGGGCCCGGTCCGTGAGACCCAGTACTTC
TRBV7-8	-	-	TRBJ1-1	CASSLALRGIGTEAFF	TGTGCCAGCAGCTTAGCGCTAAGGGGAATAGGGACTGAAGCTTTCTTT
TRBV20-1	many	-	TRBJ2-1	CSASKRSSYNEQFF	TGCAGTGCCTCAAAGCGGAGCTCCTACAATGAGCAGTTCTTC
TRBV28	many	-	TRBJ2-1	CASSRSSANPRNEQFF	TGTGCCAGCAGTAGAAGCTCTGCCAATCCCCGCAATGAGCAGTTCTTC
TRBV20-1	-	TRBD1	TRBJ2-2	CSASGQGMGITGELFF	TGCAGTGCCTCGGGACAGGGGATGGGTATAACCGGGGAGCTGTTTTTT
TRBV20-1	many	-	TRBJ1-3	CSATDGSSGNTIYF	TGCAGTGCTACAGACGGGAGCTCTGGAAACACCATATATTTT
TRBV7-6	many	TRBD2	TRBJ2-2	CASSLTNPQTSGKNTGELFF	TGTGCCAGCAGCTTAACCAATCCCCAGACTAGCGGGAAGAACACCGGGGAGCTGTTTTTT
TRBV30	-	TRBD1	TRBJ1-1	CAWSQGARRTEAFF	TGTGCCTGGAGTCAGGGGGCTCGGAGAACTGAAGCTTTCTTT
TRBV7-2	-	TRBD2	TRBJ2-1	CASRVPGLNNEQFF	TGTGCCAGCAGAGTCCCGGGACTAAACAATGAGCAGTTCTTC
TRBV5-1	many	-	TRBJ2-5	CASSLATGSETQYF	TGCGCCAGCAGCTTGGCCACAGGGTCGGAGACCCAGTACTTC
TRBV7-9	many	-	TRBJ2-5	CASTGVETQYF	TGTGCCAGCACCGGCGTCGAGACCCAGTACTTC
TRBV28	few	-	TRBJ2-7	CASSTRFLAYEQYF	TGTGCCAGCAGTACCCGTTTCTTGGCCTACGAGCAGTACTTC
TRBV15	-	TRBD2	TRBJ2-1	CATSRDTAGEPNEQFF	TGTGCCACCAGCAGAGACACCGCGGGAGAACCCAATGAGCAGTTCTTC
TRBV15	few	TRBD1	TRBJ1-3	CATSSGTGDEGNTIYF	TGTGCCACCTCCTCCGGGACAGGGGACGAGGGAAACACCATATATTTT
TRBV7-8	-	TRBD2	TRBJ2-1	CASSLDLPTSGSRNEQFF	TGTGCCAGCAGCTTAGACCTACCCACTAGCGGGAGTAGGAATGAGCAGTTCTTC
TRBV6-5	-	-	TRBJ2-1	CASSYLGAPSYNEQFF	TGTGCCAGCAGTTACTTGGGGGCCCCCTCCTACAATGAGCAGTTCTTC
TRBV30	few	TRBD1	TRBJ2-2	CAWSRQGRAGELFF	TGTGCCTGGAGTCGACAGGGCCGGGCCGGGGAGCTGTTTTTT
TRBV29-1	many	-	TRBJ2-2	CSVPRENTGELFF	TGCAGCGTGCCCAGGGAGAACACCGGGGAGCTGTTTTTT
TRBV20-1	-	TRBD2	TRBJ2-1	CSAETPLAGVGNEQFF	TGCAGTGCGGAAACCCCGCTAGCGGGAGTGGGCAATGAGCAGTTCTTC
TRBV5-1	-	TRBD2	TRBJ2-2	CASSWGLDPNTGELFF	TGCGCCAGCAGCTGGGGACTAGATCCGAACACCGGGGAGCTGTTTTTT
TRBV11-1	-	TRBD2	TRBJ2-1	CASSFPSGSNNEQFF	TGTGCCAGCAGCTTTCCCAGCGGGAGCAACAATGAGCAGTTCTTC
TRBV3-1	-	TRBD2	TRBJ2-1	CASSQVPSGRINEQFF	TGTGCCAGCAGCCAAGTCCCTAGCGGGAGGATAAATGAGCAGTTCTTC
TRBV6-1	many	TRBD2	TRBJ2-1	CASSERSGSSHEQFF	TGTGCCAGCAGTGAAAGGAGCGGGAGCTCCCATGAGCAGTTCTTC
TRBV20-1	few	TRBD1	TRBJ2-7	CSVRETVPETGSYEQYF	TGCAGTGTTCGCGAAACCGTTCCGGAGACAGGGTCCTACGAGCAGTACTTC
TRBV29-1	many	-	TRBJ2-2	CSVARGGAGELFF	TGCAGCGTTGCCAGGGGCGGGGCCGGGGAGCTGTTTTTT
TRBV18	few	-	TRBJ1-2	CASSLVGPGGAGGYTF	TGTGCCAGCTCATTAGTCGGCCCGGGAGGGGCAGGCGGCTACACCTTC
TRBV29-1	few	TRBD1	TRBJ1-2	CSVGQGLVRGYTF	TGCAGCGTGGGACAGGGCTTAGTCCGTGGCTACACCTTC
TRBV7-9	-	TRBD2	TRBJ2-2	CASSEREFHTGELFF	TGTGCCAGCAGCGAGCGGGAGTTTCACACCGGGGAGCTGTTTTTT
TRBV21-1	-	-	TRBJ2-1	CASSKGTAEQFF	TGTGCCAGCAGCAAAGGAACCGCTGAGCAGTTCTTC
TRBV12-3/TRBV12-4	few	-	TRBJ1-5	CAISRGVHSNQPQHF	TGTGCCATCTCTCGGGGGGTTCATAGCAATCAGCCCCAGCATTTT
TRBV12-3/TRBV12-4	-	-	TRBJ2-1	CASSQHSGPAPNEQFF	TGTGCCAGCAGCCAGCACAGTGGGCCAGCCCCGAATGAGCAGTTCTTC
TRBV10-3	many	-	TRBJ1-2	CAISAAGGPERDGYTF	TGTGCCATCAGTGCGGCCGGTGGCCCCGAACGGGATGGCTACACCTTC
TRBV12-3/TRBV12-4	-	TRBD2	TRBJ2-1	CASSTAGTSANEQFF	TGTGCCAGCAGCACAGCCGGGACTAGCGCCAATGAGCAGTTCTTC
TRBV5-1	many	-	TRBJ2-2	CASSSYVNTGELFF	TGCGCCAGCAGCTCCTACGTGAACACCGGGGAGCTGTTTTTT
TRBV7-2	few	-	TRBJ2-7	CASSLVTGASYEQYF	TGTGCCAGCAGCTTAGTGACGGGAGCAAGCTACGAGCAGTACTTC
TRBV20-1	many	-	TRBJ2-5	CSATERVKTQYF	TGCAGTGCTACCGAGAGGGTTAAGACCCAGTACTTC
TRBV7-6	many	-	TRBJ2-5	CASSLLARETQYF	TGTGCCAGCAGCTTACTAGCTCGGGAGACCCAGTACTTC